This T cell receptor beta chain originates from a study of early T cells in non-severe SARS-CoV-2 infection. This clonotype was seen only once. TCRdb used MiXCR to reprocess the 5' RACE reads, holding one entry per CDR3 protein. The table records around 46,000 distinct CDR3 sequences, 5% to 5.5% of them present only once. The length of the CDR3 is 17 residues. V lost 2 bases to trimming and J lost 0 bases, with 16 bases between them. From germline, CDR1 is LGHDT and CDR2 YNNKEL (reference sequence). The rearrangement uses TRBV3-1 and TRBJ2-5; tentatively, D is TRBD2 (6 bases). Sequenced here: whole blood, sampled at baseline. The clonotype originates from an adult who was a healthcare worker with PCR-confirmed SARS-CoV-2 infection or an uninfected control (not recorded which). The CDR3 here is CASSQRLRGGNQETQYF. The CDR3 DNA reads as TGTGCCAGCAGCCAAAGGCTCCGAGGCGGGAACCAAGAGACCCAGTACTTC.